This T cell receptor beta chain appears in the sequencing data of a study of beta chain features in type 1 diabetes. Study results and limitations: In every one of the four CD4+ subsets, TCRB CDR3s were moderately but significantly shorter in Type 1 diabetes patients. The analysis here could not establish whether HLA type shapes TCRB rearrangement.

Turning to this clone: No antigen is known for it.

Reverse transcription of all isolated RNA meant that expressed TCRB transcripts were sequenced. About 3.6 million reads were obtained on average from naive, central memory and regulatory T cell samples. Libraries were prepared by immunoSEQ multiplex PCR; TCRdb keeps only in-frame clonotypes and omits some of them. The data show 900,000 or so clones, under 20% seen once. The CDR3 length is 17 residues. Germline CDR1 SGHTA, CDR2 FQGNSA. Unmatched junction bases numbered 8, after V lost 3 bases and J lost 7 bases. Using CD45RO/CCR7/CD25/CD127/CD95/CD27, CD4+ naive, central memory, regulatory and stem cell-like memory cells were sorted.

The sequenced sample was naive CD4+ T cells from blood. The TCR sequence derives from a woman aged 18-29 years in good health. This sequence joins TRBV7-2 and TRBJ2-1; 14 bases are shared with TRBD2. CDR3 in amino acids: CASSFTRLAGGRNEQFF. CDR3 nucleotide sequence: TGTGCCAGCAGCTTTACGCGACTAGCGGGAGGGCGGAATGAGCAGTTCTTC.